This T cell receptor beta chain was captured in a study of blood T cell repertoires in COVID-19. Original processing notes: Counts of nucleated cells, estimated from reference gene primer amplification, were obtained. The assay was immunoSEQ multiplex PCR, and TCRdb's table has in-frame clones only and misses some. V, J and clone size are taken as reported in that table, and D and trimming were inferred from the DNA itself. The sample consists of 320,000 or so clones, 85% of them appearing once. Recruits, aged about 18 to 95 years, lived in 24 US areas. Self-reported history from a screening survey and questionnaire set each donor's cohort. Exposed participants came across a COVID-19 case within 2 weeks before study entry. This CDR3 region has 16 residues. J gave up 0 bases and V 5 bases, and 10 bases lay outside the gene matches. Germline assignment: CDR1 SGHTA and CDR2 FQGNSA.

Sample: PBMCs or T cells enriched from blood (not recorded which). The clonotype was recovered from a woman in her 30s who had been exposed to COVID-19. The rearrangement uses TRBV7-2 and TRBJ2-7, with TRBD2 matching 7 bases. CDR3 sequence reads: CASSPQGAGISYEQYF. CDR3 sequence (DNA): TGTGCCAGCAGCCCGCAGGGAGCGGGGATCTCCTACGAGCAGTACTTC.